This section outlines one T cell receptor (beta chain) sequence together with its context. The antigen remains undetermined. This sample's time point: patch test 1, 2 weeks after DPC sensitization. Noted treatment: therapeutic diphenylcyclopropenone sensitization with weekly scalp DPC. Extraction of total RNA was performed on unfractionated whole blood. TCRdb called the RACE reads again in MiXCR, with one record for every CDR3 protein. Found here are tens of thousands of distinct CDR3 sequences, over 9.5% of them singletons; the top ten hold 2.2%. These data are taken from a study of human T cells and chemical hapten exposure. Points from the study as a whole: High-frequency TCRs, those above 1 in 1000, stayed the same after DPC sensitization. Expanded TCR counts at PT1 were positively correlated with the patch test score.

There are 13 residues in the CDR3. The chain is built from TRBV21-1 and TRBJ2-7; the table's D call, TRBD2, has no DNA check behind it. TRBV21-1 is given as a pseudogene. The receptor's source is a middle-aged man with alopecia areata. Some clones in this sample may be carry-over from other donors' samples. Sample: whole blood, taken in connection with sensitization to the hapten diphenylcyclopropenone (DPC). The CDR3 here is CASRPSETYEQYV. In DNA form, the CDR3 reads TGTGCCAGCAGGCCTAGCGAGACCTACGAGCAGTACGTC.